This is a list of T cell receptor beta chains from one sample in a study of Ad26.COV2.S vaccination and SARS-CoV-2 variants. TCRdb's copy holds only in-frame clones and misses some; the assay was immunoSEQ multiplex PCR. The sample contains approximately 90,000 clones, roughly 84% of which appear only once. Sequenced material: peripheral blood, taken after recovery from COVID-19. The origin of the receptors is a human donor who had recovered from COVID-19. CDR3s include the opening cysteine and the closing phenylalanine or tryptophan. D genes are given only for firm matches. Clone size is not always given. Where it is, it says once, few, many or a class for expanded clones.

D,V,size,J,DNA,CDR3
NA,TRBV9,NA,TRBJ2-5,TGTGCCAGCAGCGTAGGGACCCAGTACTTC,CASSVGTQYF
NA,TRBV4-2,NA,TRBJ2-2,TGTGCCAGCATACGTCAGGGGGAGCGCGGGGACACCGGGGAGCTGTTTTTT,CASIRQGERGDTGELFF
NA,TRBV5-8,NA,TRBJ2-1,TGTGCCAGCAGCTTGCCGGACTTCATCTTCCACAATGAGCAGTTCTTC,CASSLPDFIFHNEQFF
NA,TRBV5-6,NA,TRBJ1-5,TGTGCCAGCACCTCGGGGGGTTCGAGCAATCAGCCCCAGCATTTT,CASTSGGSSNQPQHF
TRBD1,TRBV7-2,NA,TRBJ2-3,TGTGCCAGCAGCTTCCGGGACAGGGCCACAGATACGCAGTATTTT,CASSFRDRATDTQYF
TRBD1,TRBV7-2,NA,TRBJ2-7,TGTGCCATTTCGAGGACAGGCTACGAGCAGTACTTC,CAISRTGYEQYF
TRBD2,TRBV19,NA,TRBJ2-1,TGTGCCAGTAGTATGTGGGTGGGGCTAGCGGGAGGAAATGAGCAGTTCTTC,CASSMWVGLAGGNEQFF
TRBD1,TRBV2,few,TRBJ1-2,TGTGCCAGCGCCTGGACAGGGGATCATGGCTACACCTTC,CASAWTGDHGYTF
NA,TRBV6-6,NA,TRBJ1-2,TGTGCCAGCAGTTACGAGGGCAGTCGAAGCTATGGCTACACCTTC,CASSYEGSRSYGYTF
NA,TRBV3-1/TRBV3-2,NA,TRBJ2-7,TGTGCCAGCAGCCAAGGAAGCGGGCCTAGCTCCTACGAGCAGTACTTC,CASSQGSGPSSYEQYF
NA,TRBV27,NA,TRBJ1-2,TGTGCCAGCAGTTTATTGGGCAGGGCGCCTGGCTACACCTTC,CASSLLGRAPGYTF
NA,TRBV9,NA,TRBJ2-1,TGTGCCAGCAGCGTAGTTGAGACACAGTACAATGAGCAGTTCTTC,CASSVVETQYNEQFF
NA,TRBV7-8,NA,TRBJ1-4,TGTGCCAGCAGCGCCCCCGCCGGGGGAAAACTGTTTTTT,CASSAPAGGKLFF
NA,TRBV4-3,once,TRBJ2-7,TGCGCCAGCAGCCAAGACGCGTGGCGGGAGCAGTACTTC,CASSQDAWREQYF
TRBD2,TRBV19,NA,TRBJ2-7,TGTGCCAGTAGTATTGCGGGACTAGCGACCGAGCAGTACTTC,CASSIAGLATEQYF
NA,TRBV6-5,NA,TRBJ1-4,TGTGCCAGCTCCCGGGGGGGGCTAAATGAAAAACTGTTTTTT,CASSRGGLNEKLFF
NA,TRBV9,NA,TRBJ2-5,TGTGCCAGCAGCGGCTGGGCTAAAGAGACCCAGTACTTC,CASSGWAKETQYF
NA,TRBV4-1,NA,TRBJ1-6,TGCGCCAGCAGCCGAGCCTGGGAGGGTTCACCCCTCCACTTT,CASSRAWEGSPLHF
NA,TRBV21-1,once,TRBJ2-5,TGTGCCAGCAGCACCGGGTACCAAGAGACCCAGTACTTC,CASSTGYQETQYF
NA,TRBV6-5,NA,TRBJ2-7,TGTGCCAGCAGTTACTCCGGGGTTCTAAGCTCCTACGAGCAGTACTTC,CASSYSGVLSSYEQYF
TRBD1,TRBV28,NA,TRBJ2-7,TGTGCCAGCATCACCTCGGGACAGGGTCGGGTCGGGCAGTACTTC,CASITSGQGRVGQYF
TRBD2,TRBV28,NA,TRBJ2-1,TGTGCCAGCAGTTTAACTAGCGGGAGCTATGAGCAGTTCTTC,CASSLTSGSYEQFF
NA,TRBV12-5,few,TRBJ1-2,TGTGCTAGTGACCAAACAGGGTTCGGCTACACCTTC,CASDQTGFGYTF
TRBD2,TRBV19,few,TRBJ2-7,TGTGCCAGTAGTATATCTAGCGGGAGTAGCTACGAGCAGTACTTC,CASSISSGSSYEQYF
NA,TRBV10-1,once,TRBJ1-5,TGCGCCAGCAGTATGTGTAGCAATCAGCCCCAGCATTTT,CASSMCSNQPQHF
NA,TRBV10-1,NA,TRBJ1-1,TGCGCCAGCAGTCCCCAGGGAGAGACTGAAGCTTTCTTT,CASSPQGETEAFF
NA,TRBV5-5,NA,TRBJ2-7,TGTGCCAGCAGCTTGTGGGGGGGACAGAACTACGAGCAGTACTTC,CASSLWGGQNYEQYF